This is a list of T cell receptor beta chains from one sample in a study of response to subunit inactivated influenza vaccine. TCRdb re-analysed the RT-PCR reads in MiXCR, keeping a single row per CDR3 protein. The data hold more than 700,000 distinct CDR3 sequences, with less than 25% observed a single time. The sample in question was PBMCs from blood, obtained roughly 5 days after vaccination. The receptors stem from a man aged 50-59 years who received an inactivated influenza vaccine. CDR3s include the opening cysteine and the closing phenylalanine or tryptophan. The D gene is left open where the match is weak. A clone size is listed for some rows: how often the clone was seen (once, few, many), or a class if it is expanded.

17,TRBJ2-1,.,TRBV7-2,.,TGTGCCAGCAGCTTAGGGGGTCTACGCGTCTCCTACAATGAGCAGTTCTTC,CASSLGGLRVSYNEQFF
13,TRBJ2-3,few,TRBV20-1,.,TGCAGTGCTAGCTATCAGAACACAGATACGCAGTATTTT,CSASYQNTDTQYF
16,TRBJ2-7,.,TRBV9,TRBD2,TGTGCCAGCAGCCCCCGGGGATCTAGCGGGACCTACGAGCAGTACTTC,CASSPRGSSGTYEQYF
15,TRBJ2-1,few,TRBV5-4,TRBD2,TGTGCCAGCAACCCGGAGCGGGAGGGAAACAATGAGCAGTTCTTC,CASNPEREGNNEQFF
13,TRBJ1-1,many,TRBV7-2,.,TGTGCCAGCAGCTTAGTGACTAACACTGAAGCTTTCTTT,CASSLVTNTEAFF
16,TRBJ2-1,.,TRBV7-2,TRBD2,TGTGCCAGCAGCTCGGATAGCGGGAGCTCCTACAATGAGCAGTTCTTC,CASSSDSGSSYNEQFF
13,TRBJ2-5,.,TRBV20-1,.,TGCAGTGCTAGATCCGGGACAAAAGAGACCCAGTACTTC,CSARSGTKETQYF
16,TRBJ2-7,.,TRBV6-5,.,TGTGCCAGCAGTTACGGTACAGGGCATATAGCCTACGAGCAGTACTTC,CASSYGTGHIAYEQYF
13,TRBJ1-4,.,TRBV6-1,.,TGTGCCAGCAGTGCGGAACCGAATGAAAAACTGTTTTTT,CASSAEPNEKLFF
16,TRBJ1-1,.,TRBV10-3,TRBD1,TGTGCCATCAGTGAACGTGGGGGACAGGCGAACACTGAAGCTTTCTTT,CAISERGGQANTEAFF
14,TRBJ1-1,.,TRBV18,TRBD1,TGTGCCAGCTCAACGACAGGGTTTAACACTGAAGCTTTCTTT,CASSTTGFNTEAFF
14,TRBJ2-7,once,TRBV28,.,TGTGCCAGCAGTTTCCCCAACGGGGACTACGAGCAGTACTTC,CASSFPNGDYEQYF
16,TRBJ2-4,few,TRBV2,.,TGTGCCAGCTGTGAGGTGCAGGGACTAGCCAAAAACATTCAGTACTTC,CASCEVQGLAKNIQYF
14,TRBJ2-3,.,TRBV30,.,TGTGCCTGGAGTCTGGACGGGGTCACAGATACGCAGTATTTT,CAWSLDGVTDTQYF
16,TRBJ2-1,few,TRBV7-9,.,TGTGCCAGCAGCTCCAATGGGGGAGACTCCTACAATGAGCAGTTCTTC,CASSSNGGDSYNEQFF
17,TRBJ2-7,few,TRBV11-2,TRBD1,TGTGCCAGCAGCTTAATATCAGGGGGCGCAAAAACTTACGAGCAGTACTTC,CASSLISGGAKTYEQYF
13,TRBJ2-5,.,TRBV2,.,TGTGCCAGCAGTGACGCAGGGGAAGAGACCCAGTACTTC,CASSDAGEETQYF